This entry lists 26 T cell receptor beta chains sequenced from one sample in a study of CD8+CD57+ T cells in acquired aplastic anemia. Profiling of TCR beta VDJ combinations and CDR3 sequences used genomic DNA as template. TCRdb called the reads again in MiXCR, with one record for every CDR3 protein. This sample yields approximately 380,000 distinct CDR3 sequences, of which 60% to 80% are seen a single time; around 4% belongs to the top ten. The specimen was sorted CD4+, CD8+, or CD8+CD57+ T cells (not recorded which) from PBMCs. Every receptor here comes from a human donor in good health, serving as a control.

This clonotype has a count of ten or more. V and J are TRBV6-2 or TRBV6-3 and TRBJ2-7; D call uncertain. Trimming left V 2 bases short and J 2 bases short, with 16 bases between. Germline CDR1 and CDR2: MNHEY and SVGEGT. CDR3 length equals 16 residues. The CDR3 DNA is TGTGCCAGCAGTTACGAAGCAGGCTCTTTACCCTACGAGCAGTACTTC. This translates into CASSYEAGSLPYEQYF.

This clonotype was found a few times. The chain recombines TRBV30 with TRBJ2-3; TRBD1 matches at 8 bases. With V trimmed by 5 bases and J by 4 bases, 8 bases remained unmatched. Germline CDR1 GTSNPN, CDR2 SVGIG (reference sequence). The CDR3 length is 14 residues. CDR3 protein: CAWSPGGAADTQYF. For the CDR3, the DNA is TGTGCCTGGTCCCCAGGGGGCGCGGCAGATACGCAGTATTTT.

The DNA for the CDR3 is TGTGCCAGCAGCATAGCGGCGACGACAGGCCGGTACACCTTC. It specifies CASSIAATTGRYTF. The chain is built from TRBV2 and TRBJ1-2; tentative D call: TRBD1 (6 bases). V lost 6 bases to trimming and J lost 11 bases, with 22 bases between them. CDR3 length: 14 residues. CDR1 is SNHLY and CDR2 is FYNNEI in the germline V gene.

Points on this clonotype: Germline and junction disagree at one end, which may indicate a read error. The chain is built from TRBV15 and TRBJ2-5; D unclear. The CDR3 spans 14 residues. Germline V gives CDR1 LNHNV, CDR2 YYDKDF (reference sequence). This chain's CDR3 is CATSSNTVTDTQYF. The CDR3 bases are TGTGCCACCAGCAGCAATACGGTAACAGATACCCAGTATTTC.

The gene calls are TRBV11-3 and TRBJ1-2, with 7 bases that match TRBD1. The CDR3 extends over 15 amino acids. V trimming: 6 bases; J trimming: 4 bases; junction bases outside the gene matches: 11. Germline V gene sequence: CDR1 SGHNT, CDR2 YENEEA. CDR3 residues: CASRRQGLSFYGYTF. Here the CDR3 DNA reads TGTGCCAGCAGGAGACAGGGCTTGTCGTTCTATGGCTACACCTTC. The full variable domain, in which reference TRBV11-3 and TRBJ1-2 provide the parts outside the CDR3, is EAGVVQSPRYKIIEKKQPVAFWCNPISGHNTLYWYLQNLGQGPELLIRYENEEAVDDSQLPKDRFSAERLKGVDSTLKIQPAELGDSAVYLCASRRQGLSFYGYTFGSGTRLTVV.

A few counts support this clonotype. This may come from a read error, since a much larger clone is one base off. The chain has TRBV6-1 and TRBJ2-1; 7 bases map to TRBD1. The J segment lost 10 bases and the V segment lost 6 bases, leaving 12 bases of the junction unmatched. The germline V gene encodes CDR1 MNHNS and CDR2 SASEGT. The CDR3 loop spans 14 amino acids. In DNA, the CDR3 is TGTGCCAGCAGACGGGACAGACAGTCCTACGAGCAGTTCTTC. It specifies CASRRDRQSYEQFF.

Regarding this clonotype: Its ends do not fully match the called genes, so a read error is possible. The V gene is TRBV7-3, the J gene TRBJ1-6; D unclear. This CDR3 is 16 amino acids long. Germline assignment: CDR1 SGHTA and CDR2 FQGTGA. CDR3 amino acids: CASSLDGVSYNSPLHF. The CDR3 nucleotides are TGCGCCAGCAGCTTAGACGGGGTTTCCTATAATTCGCCCCTCCACTTT.

The genes are TRBV7-2 and TRBJ2-7; D possibly corresponds to TRBD1 (7 bases). From germline, CDR1 is SGHTA and CDR2 FQGNSA. This CDR3 has 15 residues. V dropped 1 base and J dropped 13 bases, with 23 bases sitting between them. The CDR3 here is CASSLDGGGDNSPYF. CDR3 DNA: TGTGCCAGCAGCTTAGATGGAGGGGGCGATAATTCACCCTACTTC.

About this clonotype: A junction end diverges from the germline sequence, so it may reflect a read error. The CDR3 nucleotides are TGTGCCAGCAGCACCCAGGGAGATAACTATGGCCACACCTTC. Translating it yields CASSTQGDNYGHTF. The chain recombines TRBV7-2 with TRBJ1-2; possible D gene TRBD1, 5 bases. This CDR3 region has 14 residues. Per the germline V gene, CDR1 is SGHTA and CDR2 is FQGNSA.

In this sample, this clonotype turned up many times. The rearrangement joins TRBV4-3 to TRBJ1-2; tentative D call: TRBD1 (6 bases). With 0 bases removed from V and 4 bases from J, the gap between germline ends came to 15 bases. There are 16 residues in the CDR3. The germline gives CDR1 LGHNA, CDR2 YSLEER. The CDR3: CASSQDGQGFGYGYTF. The CDR3 bases are TGCGCCAGCAGCCAAGATGGGCAGGGGTTTGGCTATGGCTACACCTTC.

On this clonotype: This may be a read error, as it is one base from a much larger clone. The rearrangement links TRBV5-1 to TRBJ2-3; 9 bases fit TRBD2. The V gene's germline CDR1 is SGHRS and CDR2 YFSETQ. The CDR3 runs to 17 residues. The J segment lost 5 bases and the V segment lost 7 bases, leaving 17 bases of the junction unmatched. In DNA form, the CDR3 reads TGCGCCAGCGGCTCCACTACGGGCGGGGGGGCCAGAGATACGCAGTATTTT. Translated, it gives CASGSTTGGGARDTQYF.

A remark on this clonotype: One end of the junction fails to match germline, which may point to a read error. The V call is TRBV19, the J call TRBJ1-5, with unresolved D. The germline V gene has CDR1 LNHDA and CDR2 SQIVND (reference sequence). The CDR3 is 13 residues long. CDR3 in amino acids: CAIGITAQQPLHF. The CDR3 DNA reads as TGTGCCATTGGTATTACAGCACAACAGCCCCTGCATTTT.

On this clonotype itself: The DNA is left out, because the CDR3 cannot be placed on it with certainty; the CDR3 is given as TCRdb lists it. The chain carries TRBV13 and TRBJ2-3; the DNA was not used to check the table's D call, TRBD1. The CDR3 comprises 22 residues, both ends counted. The V gene's germline CDR1 is PRHDT and CDR2 FYEKMQ (reference sequence). The CDR3 loop is CDSSLYICSAPSPIRVTDTQYF.

The chain links TRBV5-1 to TRBJ1-5; D is ambiguous. CDR3 size: 16 residues. The germline V gene has CDR1 SGHRS and CDR2 YFSETQ. V was shortened by 4 bases and J by 0 bases, with 14 bases between the two germline ends. The DNA for the CDR3 is TGCGCCAGCAGCCTGGATCCAGACAATAGCAATCAGCCCCAGCATTTT. It codes for CASSLDPDNSNQPQHF.

The rearrangement links TRBV5-4 to TRBJ1-3, with TRBD1 as a possible D gene (5 bases). The CDR3 consists of 16 residues. Germline V gene lookup returns CDR1 SGHNT and CDR2 YYREEE (reference sequence). The V end was cut by 6 bases, the J end by 2 bases, with 18 bases between. This CDR3 reads CASTPGDPGAGNTIYF. The CDR3 DNA is TGTGCCAGCACCCCGGGAGATCCGGGGGCTGGAAACACCATATATTTT.

In this sample, this clonotype turned up many times. V gene TRBV6-2 or TRBV6-3 combines with J gene TRBJ1-1, with no clear D. CDR3 length: 13 amino acids. V was pared by 8 bases and J by 3 bases, with 13 bases between. Germline V gene sequence: CDR1 MNHEY, CDR2 SVGEGT. CDR3 sequence (DNA): TGTGCCAGCGCTGATTCCTCGTACACTGAAGCTTTCTTT. It specifies CASADSSYTEAFF.

This clonotype was counted at least ten times. The genes are TRBV6-2 or TRBV6-3 and TRBJ1-6; no clear D. The CDR3 is 14 residues long. With 5 bases removed from V and 6 bases from J, the gap between germline ends came to 11 bases. Germline V lookup: CDR1 MNHEY, CDR2 SVGEGT. The chain's CDR3 is CASSINDANSPLHF. CDR3 bases: TGTGCCAGCAGTATTAACGACGCTAATTCACCCCTCCACTTT.

With respect to this clonotype: At one of its ends the junction is not consistent with the germline gene, which may arise from a read error. The chain couples TRBV7-2 to TRBJ1-3, with D tentatively TRBD1 (6 bases). The CDR3 runs 14 residues. The germline CDR1 and CDR2 sequences are SGHTA and FQGNSA. As DNA, the CDR3 is TGTGCCAGCAGCTCGGAGGGGGGGGGGGACACAATATATTTT. Translated, it gives CASSSEGGGDTIYF.

This chain uses TRBV9 with TRBJ1-1; unclear D gene. CDR3 size: 14 residues. The V end was cut by 4 bases, the J end by 12 bases, with 22 bases between. Per the germline V gene, CDR1 is SGDLS and CDR2 is YYNGEE. Written as DNA, the CDR3 is TGTGCCAGCAGCCCCCAGACGGTGAACACTGAGCCTTTCTTT. Protein: CASSPQTVNTEPFF.

This clonotype was seen ten or more times. The chain recombines TRBV7-8 with TRBJ1-6; D possibly corresponds to TRBD1 (5 bases). In germline, CDR1 is SGHVS, CDR2 FQNEAQ. This CDR3 has 15 amino acids. V lost 6 bases and J 3 bases, leaving 12 bases between the germline ends. CDR3 bases: TGTGCCAGCAGTCCTGACAGAGGCTATAATTCACCCCTCCACTTT. Protein sequence: CASSPDRGYNSPLHF. The variable domain in full, completed from reference TRBV7-8 and TRBJ1-6, reads GAGVSQSPRYKVAKRGQDVALRCDPISGHVSLFWYQQALGQGPEFLTYFQNEAQLDKSGLPSDRFFAERPEGSVSTLKIQRTQQEDSAVYLCASSPDRGYNSPLHFGNGTRLTVT.

In its sample, this clonotype was seen many times. This rearrangement joins TRBV25-1 to TRBJ1-2; D remains unclear. Trimming took 4 bases from V and 2 from J, leaving 8 bases between them. CDR1 is MGHDK, CDR2 SYGVNS, per germline. CDR3 length: 13 amino acids. Written as DNA, the CDR3 is TGTGCCAGCAGTGTGGAGATCAACTATGGCTACACCTTC. This translates into CASSVEINYGYTF.

With regard to this clonotype: At one end, the junction sequence differs from germline, possibly due to a read error. The rearrangement uses TRBV5-1 and TRBJ2-5, with D possibly TRBD2 on 6 matching bases. CDR3 length: 14 residues. CDR1 and CDR2 from the germline V gene are SGHRS and YFSETQ. The chain's CDR3 is CASSTGEQDETQYF. The DNA of the CDR3 is TGTGCCAGTAGTACGGGGGAGCAGGACGAGACCCAGTACTTC.

The chain recombines TRBV7-8 with TRBJ2-1; a possible D gene is TRBD2 (6 bases). The V gene's germline CDR1 is SGHVS and CDR2 FQNEAQ. This CDR3 contains 14 residues. V was clipped by 7 bases and J by 5 bases, with 15 bases between them. Here the CDR3 reads CASISEGLDNEQFF. The CDR3 nucleotides read TGTGCCAGCATCTCCGAGGGACTCGACAATGAGCAGTTCTTC.

A remark on this clonotype: The germline gene is not matched at one end of the junction; a read error may be the cause. This chain joins TRBV9 and TRBJ2-7; D assignment may be TRBD1 or TRBD2 (5 bases each). Germline-derived CDR1 and CDR2 are SGDLS and YYNGEE. This CDR3 spans 14 amino acids. CDR3 DNA sequence: TGTGCCAGCAGCGTAGGACAGTCGGTTTCCGGGGCCAACTTC. It translates to CASSVGQSVSGANF.

This chain joins TRBV12-3 or TRBV12-4 and TRBJ2-5, with 13 bases lining up with TRBD2. After removal of 5 bases from V and 5 bases from J, the junction contained 5 bases not matched to a gene. CDR3 length equals 15 residues. The CDR3 is CASSLRTSGGETQYF. As DNA, the CDR3 is TGTGCCAGCAGTCTCAGGACTAGCGGGGGCGAGACCCAGTACTTC.

This rearrangement joins TRBV11-3 to TRBJ2-2; D is tentatively TRBD1 or TRBD2 (5 bases each). Germline V gene data show CDR1 as SGHNT and CDR2 as YENEEA. V lost 5 bases, J lost 3 bases, and 13 bases lay in between. CDR3 length: 15 amino acids. The CDR3 DNA is TGTGCCAGCAGCAATAGAGGGGCTTACACCGGGGAGCTGTTTTTT. Encoded protein: CASSNRGAYTGELFF.